This TCR beta chain was sequenced for a study of T cell clonality in common variable immunodeficiency. V was pared by 2 bases and J by 5 bases, with 8 bases of the junction left unmatched. There are 15 residues in the CDR3. The germline CDR1 and CDR2 sequences are ENHRY and SYGVKD. This clone was picked up many times. No antigen is known for it. The read ends 3 residues early relative to the CDR3; the germline J gene fills the gap. Study results and caveats: CVID patient heterogeneity limited repertoire-clinical complication correlations. Compared with healthy controls, CVID subjects showed increased TCRbeta clonality, mostly in about a third.

TCRdb's table, derived via immunoSEQ multiplex PCR, lists solely in-frame clones and lacks some. The sample offers under 40,000 clones and no singletons, the top ten holding 0.95%. The rearrangement links TRBV10-3 to TRBJ1-2, with 7 bases matching TRBD1. The sequenced sample was peripheral blood mononuclear cells. This TCR derives from a person aged 18-69 years in good health. The part of the CDR3 DNA that was read is TGTGCCATCAGTGAGCCGGGACAGCGGCTTTATGGC. This encodes CAISEPGQRLYG. The whole CDR3 sequence is CAISEPGQRLYGYTF.